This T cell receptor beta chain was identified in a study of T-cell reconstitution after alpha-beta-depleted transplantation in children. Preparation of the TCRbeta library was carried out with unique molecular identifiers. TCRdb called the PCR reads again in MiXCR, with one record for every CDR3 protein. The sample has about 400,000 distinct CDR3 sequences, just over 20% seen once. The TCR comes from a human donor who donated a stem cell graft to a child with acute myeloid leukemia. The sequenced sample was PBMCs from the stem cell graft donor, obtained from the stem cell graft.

The CDR3 DNA reads TGTGCCAGCAGCTTTCAGGACAGGAGCTACGAGCAGTACTTC. Protein product: CASSFQDRSYEQYF. This rearrangement joins TRBV7-2 to TRBJ2-7; 7 nucleotides match TRBD1. This CDR3 contains 14 residues. Germline values: CDR1 SGHTA, CDR2 FQGNSA. V shed 3 bases, J shed 3 bases, and the junction held 5 bases outside the gene matches.